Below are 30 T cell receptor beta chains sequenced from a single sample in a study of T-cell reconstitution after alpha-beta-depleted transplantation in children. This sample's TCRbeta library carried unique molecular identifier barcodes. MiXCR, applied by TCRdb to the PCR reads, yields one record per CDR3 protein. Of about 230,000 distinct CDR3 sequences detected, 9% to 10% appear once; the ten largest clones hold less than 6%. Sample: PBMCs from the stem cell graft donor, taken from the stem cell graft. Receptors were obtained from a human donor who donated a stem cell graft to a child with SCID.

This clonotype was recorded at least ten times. The DNA for the CDR3 is TGTGCCAGCAGCCCGGGGTCCTTCAGCACAGATACGCAGTATTTT. Translating it yields CASSPGSFSTDTQYF. The chain links TRBV7-2 to TRBJ2-3; D is perhaps TRBD2 (5 bases). Trimming removed 5 bases from V and 0 bases from J, with 12 bases in between. The CDR3 totals 15 residues. CDR1 is SGHTA, CDR2 FQGNSA, per germline. Variable domain in full (rest from reference TRBV7-2 and TRBJ2-3): GAGVSQSPSNKVTEKGKDVELRCDPISGHTALYWYRQSLGQGLEFLIYFQGNSAPDKSGLPSDRFSAERTGGSVSTLTIQRTQQEDSAVYLCASSPGSFSTDTQYFGPGTRLTVL.

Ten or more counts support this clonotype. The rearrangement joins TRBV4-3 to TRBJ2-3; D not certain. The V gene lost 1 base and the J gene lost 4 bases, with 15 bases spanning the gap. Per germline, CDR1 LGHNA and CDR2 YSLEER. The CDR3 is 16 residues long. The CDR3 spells CASSQGASRLADTQYF. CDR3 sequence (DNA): TGCGCCAGCAGCCAAGGAGCCTCCCGACTCGCAGATACGCAGTATTTT.

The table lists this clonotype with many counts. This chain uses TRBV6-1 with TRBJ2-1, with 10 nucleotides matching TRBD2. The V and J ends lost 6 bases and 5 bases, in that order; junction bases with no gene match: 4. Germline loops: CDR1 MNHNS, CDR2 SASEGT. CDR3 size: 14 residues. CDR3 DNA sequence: TGTGCCAGCAGGATAGCGGGGGGTAACAATGAGCAGTTCTTC. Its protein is CASRIAGGNNEQFF.

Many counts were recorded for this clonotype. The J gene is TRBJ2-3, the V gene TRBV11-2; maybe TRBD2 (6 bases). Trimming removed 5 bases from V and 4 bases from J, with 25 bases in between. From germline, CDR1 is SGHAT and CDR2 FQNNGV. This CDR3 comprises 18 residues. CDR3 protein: CASSTMLATPKRADTQYF. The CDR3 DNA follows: TGTGCCAGCAGCACGATGCTAGCGACCCCAAAAAGGGCAGATACGCAGTATTTT.

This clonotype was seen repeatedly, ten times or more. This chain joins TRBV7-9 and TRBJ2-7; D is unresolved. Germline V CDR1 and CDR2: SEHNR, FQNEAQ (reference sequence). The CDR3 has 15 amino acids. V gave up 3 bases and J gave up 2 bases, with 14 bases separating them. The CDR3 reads CASSLSADEAYEQYF. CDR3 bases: TGTGCCAGCAGCTTGTCCGCCGACGAGGCCTACGAGCAGTACTTC.

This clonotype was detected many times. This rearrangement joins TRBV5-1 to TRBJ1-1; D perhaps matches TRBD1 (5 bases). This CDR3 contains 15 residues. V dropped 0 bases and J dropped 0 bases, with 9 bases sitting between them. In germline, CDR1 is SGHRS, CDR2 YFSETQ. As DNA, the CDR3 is TGCGCCAGCAGCTTGGGACGGGGCATGAACACTGAAGCTTTCTTT. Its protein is CASSLGRGMNTEAFF.

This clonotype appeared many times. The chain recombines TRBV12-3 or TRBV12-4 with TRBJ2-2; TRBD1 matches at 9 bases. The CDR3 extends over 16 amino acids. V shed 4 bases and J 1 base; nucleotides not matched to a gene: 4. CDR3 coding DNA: TGTGCCAGCAGTTCGGGACAGGGCCTGAACACCGGGGAGCTGTTTTTT. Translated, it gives CASSSGQGLNTGELFF.

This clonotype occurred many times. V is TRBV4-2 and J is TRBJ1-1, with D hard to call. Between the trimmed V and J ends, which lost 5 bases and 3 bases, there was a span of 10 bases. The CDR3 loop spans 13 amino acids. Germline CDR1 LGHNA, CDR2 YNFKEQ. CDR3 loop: CASSNIRDTEAFF. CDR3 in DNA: TGTGCCAGCAGCAACATAAGGGACACTGAAGCTTTCTTT.

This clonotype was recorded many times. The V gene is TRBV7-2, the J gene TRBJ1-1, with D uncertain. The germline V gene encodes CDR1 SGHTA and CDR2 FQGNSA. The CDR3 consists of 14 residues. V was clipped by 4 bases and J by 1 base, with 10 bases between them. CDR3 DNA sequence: TGTGCCAGCAGCTCCAAGCCCGAGAACACTGAAGCTTTCTTT. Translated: CASSSKPENTEAFF.

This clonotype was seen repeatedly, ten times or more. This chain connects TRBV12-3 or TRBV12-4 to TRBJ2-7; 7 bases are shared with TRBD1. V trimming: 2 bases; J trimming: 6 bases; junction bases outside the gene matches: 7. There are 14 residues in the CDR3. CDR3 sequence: CASSLKGAPIEQYF. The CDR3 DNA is TGTGCCAGCAGTTTAAAGGGGGCGCCGATCGAGCAGTACTTC.

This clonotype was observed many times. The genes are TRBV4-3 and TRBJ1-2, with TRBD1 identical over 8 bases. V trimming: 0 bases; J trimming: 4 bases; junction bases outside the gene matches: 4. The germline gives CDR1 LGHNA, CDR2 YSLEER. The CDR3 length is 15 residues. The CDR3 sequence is CASSQDKTGGYGYTF. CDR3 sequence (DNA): TGCGCCAGCAGCCAAGATAAAACAGGGGGCTATGGCTACACCTTC.

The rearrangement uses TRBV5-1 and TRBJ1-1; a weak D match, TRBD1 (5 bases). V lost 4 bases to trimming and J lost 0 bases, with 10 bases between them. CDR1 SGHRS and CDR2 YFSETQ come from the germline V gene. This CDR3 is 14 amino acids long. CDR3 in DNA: TGCGCCAGCAGCAGGGCAGGGATGAACACTGAAGCTTTCTTT. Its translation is CASSRAGMNTEAFF.

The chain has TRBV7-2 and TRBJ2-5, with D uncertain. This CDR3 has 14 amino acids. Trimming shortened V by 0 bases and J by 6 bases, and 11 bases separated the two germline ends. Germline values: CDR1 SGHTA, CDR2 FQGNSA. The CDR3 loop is CASSLAASSQTQYF. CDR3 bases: TGTGCCAGCAGCTTAGCGGCTAGTTCCCAGACCCAGTACTTC.

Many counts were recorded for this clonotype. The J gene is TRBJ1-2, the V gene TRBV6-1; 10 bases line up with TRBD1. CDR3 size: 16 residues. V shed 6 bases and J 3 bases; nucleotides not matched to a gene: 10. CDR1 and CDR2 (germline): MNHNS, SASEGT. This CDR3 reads CASSRPGQGKDYGYTF. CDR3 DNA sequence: TGTGCCAGCAGCAGACCGGGACAGGGGAAGGACTATGGCTACACCTTC.

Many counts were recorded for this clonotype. CDR3 region: CSADGPQDTEAFF. The CDR3 DNA reads TGCAGTGCCGACGGCCCTCAGGACACTGAAGCTTTCTTT. This rearrangement joins TRBV20-1 to TRBJ1-1; D not resolved. V lost 6 bases, J lost 3 bases, and 14 bases lay in between. From germline, CDR1 is DFQATT and CDR2 SNEGSKA (reference sequence). This CDR3 is 13 amino acids long.

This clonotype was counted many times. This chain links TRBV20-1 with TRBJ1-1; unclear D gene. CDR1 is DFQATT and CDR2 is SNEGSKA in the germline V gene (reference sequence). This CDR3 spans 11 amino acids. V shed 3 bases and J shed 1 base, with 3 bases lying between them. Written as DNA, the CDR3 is TGCAGTGCTAGGGCGAACACTGAAGCTTTCTTT. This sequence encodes CSARANTEAFF.

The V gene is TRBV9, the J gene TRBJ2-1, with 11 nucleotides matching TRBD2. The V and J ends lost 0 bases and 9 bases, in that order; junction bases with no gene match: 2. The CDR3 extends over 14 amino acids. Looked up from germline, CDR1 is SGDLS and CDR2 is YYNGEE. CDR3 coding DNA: TGTGCCAGCAGCGTAGTTGGGACTAGCGGTGAGCAGTTCTTC. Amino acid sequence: CASSVVGTSGEQFF.

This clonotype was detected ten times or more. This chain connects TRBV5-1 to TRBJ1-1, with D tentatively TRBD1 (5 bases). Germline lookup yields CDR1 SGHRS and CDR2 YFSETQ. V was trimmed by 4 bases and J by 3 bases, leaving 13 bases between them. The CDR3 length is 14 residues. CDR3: CASSQGTGYTEAFF. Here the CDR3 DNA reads TGCGCCAGCAGCCAAGGGACGGGTTACACTGAAGCTTTCTTT.

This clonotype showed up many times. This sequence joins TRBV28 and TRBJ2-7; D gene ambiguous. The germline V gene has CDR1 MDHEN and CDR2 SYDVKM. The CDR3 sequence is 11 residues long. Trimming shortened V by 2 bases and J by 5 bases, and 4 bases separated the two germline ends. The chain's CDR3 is CASSLPHEQYF. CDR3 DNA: TGTGCCAGCAGTTTACCTCACGAGCAGTACTTC.

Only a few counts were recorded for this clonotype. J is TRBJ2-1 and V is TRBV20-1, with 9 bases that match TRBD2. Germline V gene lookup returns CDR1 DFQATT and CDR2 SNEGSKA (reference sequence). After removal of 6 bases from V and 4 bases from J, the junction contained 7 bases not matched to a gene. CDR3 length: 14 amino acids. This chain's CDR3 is CSATWRGGYNEQFF. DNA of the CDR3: TGCAGTGCCACGTGGCGGGGGGGGTACAATGAGCAGTTCTTC.

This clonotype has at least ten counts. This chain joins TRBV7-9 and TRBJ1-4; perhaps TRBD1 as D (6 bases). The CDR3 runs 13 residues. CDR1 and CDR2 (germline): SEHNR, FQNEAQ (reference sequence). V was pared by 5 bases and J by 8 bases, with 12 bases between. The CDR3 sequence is CASSPKGGEKLFF. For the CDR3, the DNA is TGTGCCAGCAGCCCCAAGGGGGGGGAAAAACTGTTTTTT.

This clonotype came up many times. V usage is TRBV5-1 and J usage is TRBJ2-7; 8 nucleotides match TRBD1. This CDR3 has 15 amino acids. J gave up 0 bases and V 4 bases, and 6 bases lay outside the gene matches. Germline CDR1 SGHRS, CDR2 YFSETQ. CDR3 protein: CASSNGGTGSYEQYF. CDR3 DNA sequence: TGCGCCAGCAGCAATGGGGGGACAGGCTCCTACGAGCAGTACTTC.

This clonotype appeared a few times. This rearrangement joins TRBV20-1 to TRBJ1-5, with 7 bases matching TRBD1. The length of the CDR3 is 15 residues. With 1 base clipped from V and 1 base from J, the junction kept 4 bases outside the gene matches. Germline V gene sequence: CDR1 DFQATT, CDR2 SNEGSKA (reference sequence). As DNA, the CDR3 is TGCAGTGCTAGAGCCGGGACAGACAGCAATCAGCCCCAGCATTTT. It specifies CSARAGTDSNQPQHF.

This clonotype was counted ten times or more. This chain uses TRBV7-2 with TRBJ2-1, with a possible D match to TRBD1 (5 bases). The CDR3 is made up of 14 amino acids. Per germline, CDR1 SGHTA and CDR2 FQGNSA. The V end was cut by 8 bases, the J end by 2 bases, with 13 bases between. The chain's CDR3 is CASVRQTAYNEQFF. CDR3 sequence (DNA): TGTGCCAGCGTAAGGCAGACAGCCTACAATGAGCAGTTCTTC.

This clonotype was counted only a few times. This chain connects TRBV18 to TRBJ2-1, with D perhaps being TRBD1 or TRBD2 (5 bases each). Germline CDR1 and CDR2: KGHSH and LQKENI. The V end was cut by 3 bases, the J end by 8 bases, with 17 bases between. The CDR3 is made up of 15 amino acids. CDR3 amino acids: CASSPRDLAGYEQFF. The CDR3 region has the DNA TGTGCCAGCTCACCCCGGGACCTCGCTGGCTATGAGCAGTTCTTC.

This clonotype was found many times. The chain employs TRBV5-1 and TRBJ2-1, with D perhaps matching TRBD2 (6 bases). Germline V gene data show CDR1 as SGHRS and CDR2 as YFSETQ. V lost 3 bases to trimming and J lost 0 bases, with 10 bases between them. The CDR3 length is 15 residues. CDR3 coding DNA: TGCGCCAGCAGCTACCGGGGGAGCTCCTACAATGAGCAGTTCTTC. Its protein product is CASSYRGSSYNEQFF.

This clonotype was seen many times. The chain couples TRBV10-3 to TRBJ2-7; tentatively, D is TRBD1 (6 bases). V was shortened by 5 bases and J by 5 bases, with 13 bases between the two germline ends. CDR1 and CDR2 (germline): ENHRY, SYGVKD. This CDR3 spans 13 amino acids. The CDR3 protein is CAISNTGINEQYF. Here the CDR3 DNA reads TGTGCCATCAGTAACACAGGGATAAACGAGCAGTACTTC.

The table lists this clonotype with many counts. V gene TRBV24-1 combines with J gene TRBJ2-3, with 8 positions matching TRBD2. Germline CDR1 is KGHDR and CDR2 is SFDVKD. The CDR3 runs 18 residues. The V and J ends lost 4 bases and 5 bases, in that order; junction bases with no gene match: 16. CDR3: CATSEAPSKRGRIDTQYF. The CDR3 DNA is TGTGCCACCAGTGAGGCCCCATCCAAGCGGGGGAGGATAGATACGCAGTATTTT.

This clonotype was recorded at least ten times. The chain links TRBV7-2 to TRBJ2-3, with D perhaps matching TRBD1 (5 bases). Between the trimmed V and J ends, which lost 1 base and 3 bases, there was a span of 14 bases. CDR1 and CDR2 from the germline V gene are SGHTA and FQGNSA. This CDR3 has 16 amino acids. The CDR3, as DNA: TGTGCCAGCAGCTTAGGGGCAGGGTTAGGTACAGATACGCAGTATTTT. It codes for CASSLGAGLGTDTQYF.

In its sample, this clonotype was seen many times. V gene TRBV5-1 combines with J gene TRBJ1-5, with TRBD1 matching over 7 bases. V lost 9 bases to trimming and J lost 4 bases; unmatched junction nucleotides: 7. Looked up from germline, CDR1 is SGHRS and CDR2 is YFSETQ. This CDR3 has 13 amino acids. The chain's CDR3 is CANPRRGNQPQHF. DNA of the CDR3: TGCGCCAACCCACGCAGGGGGAATCAGCCCCAGCATTTT.